A selection of T cell receptor beta chains follows, all from one sample in a study of blood T cell repertoires in COVID-19. Sequencing was performed with immunoSEQ multiplex PCR; in TCRdb, only in-frame clones are kept and a portion is missing. In the table there are around 170,000 clones, about four fifths of which are singletons. Input material: peripheral blood. The receptors here all came from a man between 65 and 80 years old with active or convalescent COVID-19. Both conserved end residues are part of each CDR3. A D gene is named only where the DNA matches it firmly. Rows give clone size only sometimes, using once, few, many, or a class for an expanded clone.

D	size	V	J	CDR3	DNA
-	-	TRBV3-1/TRBV3-2	TRBJ1-5	CASSQNPGQSQHF	TGTGCCAGCAGCCAAAATCCAGGACAGTCCCAGCATTTT
-	-	TRBV30	TRBJ1-1	CACTTWGGSNTEAFF	TGTGCCTGCACCACTTGGGGGGGGAGTAACACTGAAGCTTTCTTT
-	few	TRBV15	TRBJ2-1	CATSREWAGNNEQFF	TGTGCCACCAGCAGAGAATGGGCAGGGAACAATGAGCAGTTCTTC
TRBD1	-	TRBV9	TRBJ1-4	CASSRQGLSNEKLFF	TGTGCCAGCAGCCGACAGGGATTGAGTAATGAAAAACTGTTTTTT
-	-	TRBV7-9	TRBJ1-5	CASSLGPGQPQHF	TGTGCCAGCAGCTTAGGTCCCGGGCAGCCCCAGCATTTT
-	many	TRBV7-9	TRBJ1-2	CASSLGQGPYGYTF	TGTGCCAGCAGCTTAGGTCAGGGCCCCTATGGCTACACCTTC
TRBD1	-	TRBV7-9	TRBJ2-5	CASSSNSGTGETQYF	TGTGCCAGCAGCTCTAACTCCGGGACAGGAGAGACCCAGTACTTC
TRBD2	-	TRBV7-6	TRBJ2-2	CASSLIMRTSGTGELFF	TGTGCCAGCAGCTTAATTATGAGAACTAGCGGCACCGGGGAGCTGTTTTTT
TRBD1	-	TRBV30	TRBJ1-2	CAWRRDRGSLYGYTF	TGTGCCTGGAGGCGGGACAGGGGTTCCCTCTATGGCTACACCTTC
-	-	TRBV3-1/TRBV3-2	TRBJ2-1	CASSPQEGGYEQFF	TGTGCCAGCAGCCCACAAGAGGGGGGGTATGAGCAGTTCTTC
-	-	TRBV7-9	TRBJ2-5	CASSLGGDSETQYF	TGTGCCAGCAGCCTCGGCGGGGACTCGGAGACCCAGTACTTC
-	-	TRBV2	TRBJ1-5	CASSEATGRSDNQPQHF	TGTGCCAGCAGTGAAGCTACAGGGCGCTCCGACAATCAGCCCCAGCATTTT
-	-	TRBV10-1	TRBJ2-7	CASRGTAGEQYF	TGCGCCAGCAGAGGGACGGCGGGGGAGCAGTACTTC
-	-	TRBV5-4	TRBJ2-2	CASSLSGSGELFF	TGTGCCAGCAGCTTGAGCGGTAGCGGGGAGCTGTTTTTT
-	-	TRBV5-1	TRBJ1-3	CASSLPREGGNTIYF	TGCGCCAGCAGCTTGCCCAGGGAAGGTGGAAACACCATATATTTT
-	-	TRBV4-1	TRBJ1-1	CASSLGRWGTEAFF	TGCGCCAGCAGCTTGGGGCGATGGGGCACTGAAGCTTTCTTT
TRBD1	-	TRBV5-4	TRBJ2-5	CASSSDRGKETQYF	TGTGCCAGCAGCTCGGACAGGGGAAAAGAGACCCAGTACTTC
TRBD1	-	TRBV5-3	TRBJ1-1	CARSTGTGRTEAFF	TGTGCCAGAAGCACCGGGACAGGGCGGACTGAAGCTTTCTTT
-	-	TRBV7-2	TRBJ2-5	CASSEGGYQETQYF	TGTGCCAGCAGCGAAGGGGGTTACCAAGAGACCCAGTACTTC
-	-	TRBV29-1	TRBJ1-2	CSVSSTGFNYGYTF	TGCAGCGTTTCATCGACAGGTTTCAACTATGGCTACACCTTC
-	-	TRBV2	TRBJ2-6	CASRVSSGANVLTF	TGTGCCAGCAGAGTGAGCTCTGGGGCCAACGTCCTGACTTTC
-	-	TRBV29-1	TRBJ1-1	CSVEKVTGLMNTEAFF	TGCAGCGTTGAAAAGGTAACGGGGTTAATGAACACTGAAGCTTTCTTT
TRBD1	-	TRBV4-1	TRBJ1-2	CASSPMGQANYGYTF	TGCGCCAGCAGCCCTATGGGACAGGCTAACTATGGCTACACCTTC
TRBD1	-	TRBV10-3	TRBJ1-2	CATLRGTGADYGYTF	TGTGCCACCCTCCGAGGGACAGGGGCGGACTATGGCTACACCTTC
-	-	TRBV21-1	TRBJ1-2	CASSKGAGPGYTF	TGTGCCAGCAGCAAAGGGGCAGGGCCTGGCTACACCTTC
-	-	TRBV19	TRBJ1-5	CASSPTGYDQPQHF	TGTGCCAGTAGTCCGACAGGTTATGATCAGCCCCAGCATTTT
-	-	TRBV2	TRBJ1-2	CASSRDTANYGYTF	TGTGCCAGCAGTAGGGACACAGCTAACTATGGCTACACCTTC
TRBD1	-	TRBV6-1	TRBJ2-2	CASREGTGATGELFF	TGTGCCAGCAGGGAAGGGACAGGGGCCACCGGGGAGCTGTTTTTT
-	few	TRBV5-6	TRBJ1-1	CASTGGGGTEAFF	TGTGCCTCGACTGGGGGAGGGGGCACTGAAGCTTTCTTT
-	-	TRBV7-2	TRBJ1-1	CASSRGEDTEAFF	TGTGCCAGCAGCCGTGGGGAGGACACTGAAGCTTTCTTT
-	-	TRBV5-6	TRBJ2-5	CASSLRPETQYF	TGTGCCAGCAGCTTGCGTCCGGAGACCCAGTACTTC
-	-	TRBV3-1/TRBV3-2	TRBJ2-1	CASSQTVYNEQFF	TGTGCCAGCAGCCAGACAGTCTACAATGAGCAGTTCTTC
TRBD1	-	TRBV15	TRBJ1-2	CATSSIQGAGTYYGYTF	TGTGCCACCAGCTCAATTCAGGGGGCGGGAACGTACTATGGCTACACCTTC
-	-	TRBV5-1	TRBJ1-3	CASSPQAGGSGNTIYF	TGCGCCAGCAGCCCCCAGGCGGGTGGCTCTGGAAACACCATATATTTT
-	-	TRBV5-1	TRBJ2-3	CASSLFSLHGFSSTDTQYF	TGCGCCAGCAGCTTGTTTTCATTGCACGGGTTTTCTAGCACAGATACGCAGTATTTT
-	many	TRBV9	TRBJ1-2	CASSGGGNYGYTF	TGTGCCAGCAGTGGCGGGGGTAACTATGGCTACACCTTC
-	-	TRBV5-6	TRBJ2-7	CASSRDNRPSYEQYF	TGTGCCAGCAGCCGGGACAACCGTCCCTCCTACGAGCAGTACTTC
TRBD1	-	TRBV4-2	TRBJ2-6	CASSQADRAAGANVLTF	TGTGCCAGCAGCCAGGCCGACAGGGCCGCTGGGGCCAACGTCCTGACTTTC
-	-	TRBV7-9	TRBJ2-1	CASSLQQGSYNEQFF	TGTGCCAGCAGCCTTCAACAGGGCTCCTACAATGAGCAGTTCTTC
TRBD1	-	TRBV7-2	TRBJ1-2	CASSAERTGGQGYTF	TGTGCCAGCAGCGCCGAACGAACAGGGGGCCAGGGCTACACCTTC
TRBD1	-	TRBV2	TRBJ1-6	CASSERDSPRSPLHF	TGTGCCAGCAGTGAACGGGACAGCCCGAGATCACCCCTCCACTTT
-	-	TRBV3-1/TRBV3-2	TRBJ1-2	CASSQGSGQGWYGYTF	TGTGCCAGCAGCCAAGGATCAGGGCAGGGATGGTATGGCTACACCTTC
-	-	TRBV28	TRBJ2-7	CASSSGASSFSYEQYF	TGTGCCAGCAGTTCAGGCGCCTCGAGTTTCTCCTACGAGCAGTACTTC
-	-	TRBV18	TRBJ2-2	CASSPRWQGYTGELFF	TGTGCCAGCTCACCAAGATGGCAGGGATACACCGGGGAGCTGTTTTTT
TRBD2	once	TRBV6-4	TRBJ2-1	CASSTLAGGPYNEQFF	TGTGCCAGCAGTACTCTAGCGGGAGGGCCCTACAATGAGCAGTTCTTC
-	-	TRBV7-9	TRBJ1-1	CASSLQDAGTEAFF	TGTGCCAGCAGCTTACAGGACGCGGGCACTGAAGCTTTCTTT
-	-	TRBV11-2	TRBJ2-1	CASSSPLAGRGLNEQFF	TGTGCCAGCAGCTCCCCTTTGGCCGGGCGGGGGCTCAATGAGCAGTTCTTC
TRBD1	-	TRBV7-9	TRBJ1-2	CASSSEGAKANYGYTF	TGTGCCAGCAGCTCGGAGGGGGCCAAAGCTAACTATGGCTACACCTTC
TRBD1	-	TRBV19	TRBJ1-4	CASRDRRNEKLFF	TGTGCCAGCAGGGACAGAAGGAATGAAAAACTGTTTTTT
-	-	TRBV6-5	TRBJ2-7	CASSYSRGSEQYF	TGTGCCAGCAGTTACTCGAGGGGGTCCGAGCAGTACTTC
TRBD1	-	TRBV11-3	TRBJ2-7	CASSFGQGRNEQYF	TGTGCCAGCAGCTTCGGACAGGGTAGGAACGAGCAGTACTTC
-	-	TRBV5-1	TRBJ2-5	CASSPSDWGGTETQYF	TGCGCCAGCAGCCCTTCTGACTGGGGAGGAACAGAGACCCAGTACTTC
TRBD1	-	TRBV5-1	TRBJ1-4	CASSLYLQGDHEKLFF	TGCGCCAGCAGCTTGTACCTACAGGGGGACCATGAAAAACTGTTTTTT